This T cell receptor (beta chain) emerged from a study of CD8+ T cells in alopecia areata (dated by TCRdb to the late 2010s). For the wider study: Treated patients were enrolled in an open-label pilot trial of oral tofacitinib at 5 to 10 mg twice daily for moderate-to-severe alopecia areata. Tofacitinib was administered for 6 to 18 months, and 6 months of follow-up off drug were then conducted to assess delayed response and recurrence. The SALT score, which quantifies the percentage of affected scalp surface area, was used to measure disease severity in treated patients. Biopsies were taken from tofacitinib-treated patients at baseline and at 4 and 24 weeks of treatment, and a later scalp biopsy was taken in several of the tofacitinib-treated patients. TCRbeta CDR3 regions were amplified by immunoSEQ multiplex PCR using 35 Vbeta forward and 13 Jbeta reverse primers. The study used high-throughput TCRbeta sequencing to examine T cell clonal expansion in alopecia areata, in both the C3H/HeJ mouse model and human patients. Clonality in the scalp was compared among normal scalp (n=4), patchy alopecia areata scalp (n=8), and alopecia totalis/universalis scalp (n=8). Scalp tissue and sorted CD4+ and CD8+ peripheral blood T cells from patchy and totalis/universalis alopecia areata patients and from healthy controls were covered by human TCRbeta sequencing. RNA was extracted with the PAXgene miRNA kit for fixed scalp, the miRNeasy kit for PBMCs, and the RNeasy kit for mouse skin.

According to the study, the label for this sample's time point signals: about 4 weeks on oral tofacitinib. According to the study, the label for this sample's treatment or condition signals: oral pan-JAK inhibitor, 5-10 mg twice daily. Peripheral blood and lesional scalp punch biopsies were obtained from patients with alopecia areata. PBMCs were isolated by density centrifugation and stained for CD3, CD4 and CD8, and CD4+ and CD8+ T cells were sorted on a FACSAria. Library preparation was by the immunoSEQ multiplex PCR assay. RNA was extracted from all samples and reverse transcribed into cDNA as template for TCR sequencing. SuperScript III was used to make first-strand cDNA, primed with a 2:1 mix of oligo-dT and random hexamers. A synthetic immune receptor repertoire was used to gauge amplification bias, and whatever bias remained was removed computationally. On the authors' methods: Raw reads were preprocessed for error removal, and CDR3 was defined according to IMGT conventions as running from the conserved cysteine to phenylalanine. To get clonality, Shannon entropy was normalized by log2 of the number of productive unique TCRs and the result was subtracted from 1. CD4 or CD8 identity of scalp clones was inferred by cross-referencing scalp TCRbeta sequences with sorted blood CD4 and CD8 repertoires. TCRdb stores this immuneACCESS table with in-frame sequences only. Part of the clones is absent; in the studies checked, under half of the shortfall reflects unresolved V genes, and no reason is known for the rest. That table is the source of V, J and clone size, and D and trimming were worked out from the DNA. This sample lists some 220,000 clones; approximately 57% were detected once. Of the sample, about 1.4% is held by the ten largest clones.

What the study reported, not specific to this receptor: Higher clonality and more expanded CD8+ clones were observed in lesional scalp than in normal scalp, particularly in alopecia totalis/universalis, a finding suggestive of antigenic drive. The treated cohort was small, with a single nonresponder, so links between baseline CD8+ expansion and response need larger studies. Compared with mice, TCR sequences shared between patients were less clear, possibly partly because of HLA diversity across the patient population. Scalp TCR repertoire analysis is complicated because resident alphabeta T cells in normal human skin are also sequenced, whereas mouse skin is dominated by gammadelta T cells. During tofacitinib treatment, many expanded lesional clones remained in scalp and blood, and this persistence may partly explain relapse after treatment is stopped. With tofacitinib, both scalp clonality and the number of expanded CD8+ clones among the top 100 scalp clones went down significantly.

Comments on this clone: Its antigen target is currently unknown. Base quality data are lacking; no much larger clone is found one base away.

The V and J ends are trimmed by 0 bases and 9 bases, leaving 10 bases between them. CDR1 is given as SGHRS and CDR2 as YFSETQ, both from the germline V gene. The CDR3 goes from the cysteine to the phenylalanine over 14 residues. Only the CDR3 DNA is retained, 42 bases long and in frame from the first base. The V and J genes are TRBV5-1 and TRBJ1-6, and perhaps TRBD1 as D gene, on 5 matching bases. The TCR was taken from a human donor with alopecia areata. The sample was CD4+ T cells sorted from blood, taken at week 4, from a patient treated with tofacitinib. The CDR3 corresponds to CASSLVGAGSPLHF. The nucleotide sequence reads as follows: TGCGCCAGCAGCTTGGTAGGGGCTGGTTCACCCCTCCACTTT.